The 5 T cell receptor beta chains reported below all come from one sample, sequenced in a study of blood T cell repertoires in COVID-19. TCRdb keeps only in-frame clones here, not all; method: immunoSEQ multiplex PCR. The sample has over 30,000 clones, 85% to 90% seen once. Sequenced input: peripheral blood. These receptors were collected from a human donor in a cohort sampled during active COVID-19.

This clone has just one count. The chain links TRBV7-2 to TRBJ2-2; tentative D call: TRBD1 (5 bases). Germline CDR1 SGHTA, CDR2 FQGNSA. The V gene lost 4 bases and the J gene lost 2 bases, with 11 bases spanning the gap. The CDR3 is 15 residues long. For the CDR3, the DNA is TGTGCCAGCAGCTCCCAGGGTCTTAACACCGGGGAGCTGTTTTTT. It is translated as CASSSQGLNTGELFF.

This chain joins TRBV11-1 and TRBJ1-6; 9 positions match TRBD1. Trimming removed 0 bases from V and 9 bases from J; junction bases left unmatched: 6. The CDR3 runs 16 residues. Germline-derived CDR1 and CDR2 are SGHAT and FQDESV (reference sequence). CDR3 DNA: TGTGCCAGCAGCTTAGCGGAGACAGGGGGTTTTTCACCCCTCCACTTT. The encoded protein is CASSLAETGGFSPLHF.

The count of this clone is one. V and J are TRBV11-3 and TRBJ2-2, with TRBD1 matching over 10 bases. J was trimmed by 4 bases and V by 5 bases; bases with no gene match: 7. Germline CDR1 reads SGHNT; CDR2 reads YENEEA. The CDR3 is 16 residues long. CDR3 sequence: CASSARDRGFTGELFF. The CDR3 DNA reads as TGTGCCAGCAGCGCCCGGGACAGGGGCTTCACCGGGGAGCTGTTTTTT.

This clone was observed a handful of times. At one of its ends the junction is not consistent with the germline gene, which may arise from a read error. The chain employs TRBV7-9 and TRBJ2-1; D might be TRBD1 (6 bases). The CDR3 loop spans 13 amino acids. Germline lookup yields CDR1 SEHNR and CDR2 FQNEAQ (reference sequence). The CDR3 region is CASSFGGRFGLIF. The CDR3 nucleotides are TGTGCCAGCAGCTTTGGGGGCCGCTTCGGACTGATCTTC.

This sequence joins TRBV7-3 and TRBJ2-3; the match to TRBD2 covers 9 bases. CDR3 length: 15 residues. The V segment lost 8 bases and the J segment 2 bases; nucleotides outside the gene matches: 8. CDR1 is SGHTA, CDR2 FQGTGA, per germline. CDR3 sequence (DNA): TGTGCCAGCTCGGTAGCGGGAGTACACACAGATACGCAGTATTTT. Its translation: CASSVAGVHTDTQYF.